This passage covers 18 T cell receptor beta chains from one sample sequenced in a study of cytomegalovirus exposure and HLA in healthy donors. In the PCR, 60 Vbeta and 13 Jbeta primers were used. Using immunoSEQ multiplex PCR, the repertoire was profiled, and TCRdb retains in-frame clones only, with some absent. The sample holds 100,000 to 150,000 clones, more than 65% seen once. Material: PBMCs. Receptor source: a man aged 18 to 29 in good health and CMV-seropositive.

The rearrangement uses TRBV4-1 and TRBJ2-5; no clear D gene. The end of the DNA aligns better with TRBJ2-7, so the J call may be wrong. The CDR3 is 16 residues long. Germline loops: CDR1 MGHRA, CDR2 YSYEKL. CDR3 protein: CASSHDQDELAYEQYF. CDR3 in DNA: TGCGCCAGCAGCCATGACCAAGACGAGCTAGCCTACGAGCAGTACTTC.

V is TRBV19 and J is TRBJ1-2; 12 nucleotides align to TRBD1. The V gene's germline CDR1 is LNHDA and CDR2 SQIVND (reference sequence). J lost 5 bases, V lost 2 bases, and 6 bases had no gene match. The CDR3 is 16 residues long. The CDR3 is CASSISGTGGVYGYTF. The CDR3 DNA reads as TGTGCCAGTAGTATATCCGGGACAGGGGGCGTTTATGGCTACACCTTC.

The rearrangement links TRBV30 to TRBJ2-5; 7 positions match TRBD1. The CDR3 sequence is 15 residues long. V dropped 2 bases and J dropped 0; count of bases not matched to a gene: 6. Germline V gene data show CDR1 as GTSNPN and CDR2 as SVGIG (reference sequence). The CDR3 nucleotides are TGTGCCTGGAGTTTTCCGGGACAGTACCAAGAGACCCAGTACTTC. Translated, it gives CAWSFPGQYQETQYF.

The chain combines TRBV6-6 with TRBJ1-1; D remains unclear. The CDR3 loop spans 11 amino acids. CDR1 and CDR2 from the germline V gene are MNHNY and SVGAGI (reference sequence). The germline V and J ends were trimmed by 7 bases and 7 bases, with 10 bases remaining between them. For the CDR3, the DNA is TGTGCCAGCACCCAACAGAGTGAAGCTTTCTTT. Amino acid sequence: CASTQQSEAFF.

V usage is TRBV27 and J usage is TRBJ2-7; 7 nucleotides agree with TRBD2. V lost 2 bases, J lost 6 bases, and 10 bases stayed unmatched. Germline V gives CDR1 MNHEY, CDR2 SMNVEV (reference sequence). The CDR3 is 15 residues long. This CDR3 reads CASSLRREVKSEQYF. In DNA form, the CDR3 reads TGTGCCAGCAGTTTACGTCGGGAGGTGAAATCCGAGCAGTACTTC.

CDR3 residues: CASSPAGGTAGAGYTF. The DNA for the CDR3 is TGTGCCAGCAGCCCGGCTGGGGGGACCGCGGGGGCGGGCTACACCTTC. The rearrangement uses TRBV5-5 and TRBJ1-2, with D possibly matching TRBD1 (6 bases). Germline CDR1 SGHKS, CDR2 YYEKEE (reference sequence). Trimming took off 4 bases at V and 8 bases at J, with 24 bases between the two ends. The CDR3 totals 16 residues.

The chain employs TRBV6-5 and TRBJ2-3, with 9 bases that match TRBD2. V was clipped by 6 bases and J by 2 bases; unmatched bases: 6. CDR1 is MNHEY and CDR2 is SVGAGI in the germline V gene. The CDR3 has 15 residues. The DNA for the CDR3 is TGTGCCAGCAGCGCTAGCGGGACCGCCACAGATACGCAGTATTTT. Protein product: CASSASGTATDTQYF.

This clone was counted only a few times. The rearrangement uses TRBV9 and TRBJ1-1; a weak D match, TRBD1 (5 bases). The germline V gene encodes CDR1 SGDLS and CDR2 YYNGEE. V was cut by 0 bases and J by 5 bases, with 11 bases left in between. The CDR3 extends over 14 amino acids. The CDR3 DNA follows: TGTGCCAGCAGCGTAGCTTCGGCAGGGACTGAAGCTTTCTTT. It encodes CASSVASAGTEAFF. Using reference TRBV9 and TRBJ1-1 for the parts outside the CDR3, the full variable domain is DSGVTQTPKHLITATGQRVTLRCSPRSGDLSVYWYQQSLDQGLQFLIQYYNGEERAKGNILERFSAQQFPDLHSELNLSSLELGDSALYFCASSVASAGTEAFFGQGTRLTVV.

This clone is a singleton in its sample. The rearrangement links TRBV4-3 to TRBJ2-6; TRBD1 matches 9 bases. This CDR3 spans 18 amino acids. Germline CDR1 is LGHNA and CDR2 is YSLEER. V lost 3 bases, J lost 1 base, and 7 bases stayed unmatched. Written as DNA, the CDR3 is TGCGCCAGCAGCCAGGGGACAGGGTCATCGTCTGGGGCCAACGTCCTGACTTTC. It translates to CASSQGTGSSSGANVLTF.

In this sample, this clone turned up a few times. The J gene is TRBJ2-3, the V gene TRBV27; perhaps TRBD2 as D (6 bases). V dropped 1 base and J dropped 3 bases, with 11 bases sitting between them. This CDR3 comprises 15 residues. In germline, CDR1 is MNHEY, CDR2 SMNVEV (reference sequence). CDR3 amino acids: CASSLWQSGTDTQYF. The CDR3 DNA is TGTGCCAGCAGTTTATGGCAAAGCGGGACAGATACGCAGTATTTT.

The gene calls are TRBV2 and TRBJ2-5, with 7 nucleotides matching TRBD1. This CDR3 spans 13 amino acids. Germline V CDR1 and CDR2: SNHLY, FYNNEI. The V gene end was trimmed by 7 bases and the J gene end by 2 bases; junction bases not matched to a gene: 4. The CDR3 loop is CASKPQGQETQYF. DNA for the CDR3: TGTGCCAGCAAACCACAGGGGCAAGAGACCCAGTACTTC.

This chain uses TRBV5-6 with TRBJ2-1, with 10 bases that match TRBD2. V shed 1 base and J 8 bases; nucleotides not matched to a gene: 6. The CDR3 is made up of 15 amino acids. Germline-derived CDR1 and CDR2 are SGHDT and YYEEEE. The DNA of the CDR3 is TGTGCCAGCAGCTTGTCAGGAACTAGCGGGGATGAGCAGTTCTTC. It encodes CASSLSGTSGDEQFF.

The chain is built from TRBV7-6 and TRBJ2-7; tentatively, D is TRBD1 (6 bases). V was cut by 5 bases and J by 6 bases, with 17 bases left in between. The germline gives CDR1 SGHVS, CDR2 FNYEAQ. The CDR3 is 14 residues long. CDR3 bases: TGTGCCAGCAGCCTTCAATTCAGGGGAAGCGAGCAGTACTTC. Its translation: CASSLQFRGSEQYF.

The V and J genes are TRBV27 and TRBJ1-2; tentative D call: TRBD1 (5 bases). The V end was cut by 3 bases, the J end by 2 bases, with 10 bases between. CDR1 is MNHEY, CDR2 SMNVEV, per germline (reference sequence). The CDR3 is made up of 14 amino acids. This CDR3 is CASSLVGGNYGYTF. The CDR3 region has the DNA TGTGCCAGCAGTTTGGTGGGGGGGAACTATGGCTACACCTTC.

The chain is built from TRBV6-5 and TRBJ1-2, with D unresolved. V lost 6 bases and J 3 bases, leaving 14 bases between the germline ends. This CDR3 has 14 residues. Germline values: CDR1 MNHEY, CDR2 SVGAGI. This CDR3 reads CASRPDLADYGYTF. In nucleotides, the CDR3 is TGTGCCAGCAGACCCGACCTAGCAGACTATGGCTACACCTTC.

The V gene is TRBV6-4, the J gene TRBJ1-2; TRBD1 agrees at 12 bases. This CDR3 spans 17 amino acids. The V gene end was trimmed by 6 bases and the J gene end by 8 bases; junction bases not matched to a gene: 16. CDR1 is MRHNA and CDR2 is SNTAGT in the germline V gene. CDR3 residues: CASSPGQGAFRAGGYTF. DNA of the CDR3: TGTGCCAGCAGCCCGGGACAGGGGGCGTTTCGAGCGGGCGGCTACACCTTC.

This sequence joins TRBV11-2 and TRBJ2-5; D might be TRBD2 (5 bases). The CDR3 is made up of 13 amino acids. From germline, CDR1 is SGHAT and CDR2 FQNNGV. The germline V and J ends were trimmed by 3 bases and 0 bases, with 5 bases remaining between them. The CDR3 spells CASSFGDQETQYF. CDR3 nucleotide sequence: TGTGCCAGCAGCTTCGGGGACCAAGAGACCCAGTACTTC.

This rearrangement joins TRBV9 to TRBJ1-6; a weak D match, TRBD1 (6 bases). CDR1 is SGDLS and CDR2 is YYNGEE in the germline V gene. The CDR3 consists of 15 residues. The V and J ends lost 3 bases and 7 bases respectively, with 14 bases between them. The CDR3 DNA reads as TGTGCCAGCAGCGGAGACGGACAGTTGAATTCACCCCTCCACTTT. Translation gives CASSGDGQLNSPLHF.